These 11 T cell receptor beta chains were all obtained from the same sample, sequenced in a study of cytomegalovirus exposure and HLA in healthy donors. The repertoire was sequenced with immunoSEQ multiplex PCR; TCRdb's copy has only in-frame clones and lacks some. The sample holds roughly 130,000 clones, about 90% seen once. Source material: PBMCs. The receptors originated from a man in his thirties or forties in good health and CMV-seronegative.

This clone showed up just once. The V call is TRBV18, the J call TRBJ2-1, with TRBD2 matching over 10 bases. Germline lookup yields CDR1 KGHSH and CDR2 LQKENI. The ends lost 1 base at V and 6 bases at J; junction bases unmatched: 9. CDR3 length: 17 residues. The CDR3 bases are TGTGCCAGCTCACCACAGGGAGCGGGGGGGAGAGCCAATGAGCAGTTCTTC. Its protein is CASSPQGAGGRANEQFF.

This clone was seen only once. This chain links TRBV7-9 with TRBJ2-3, with D possibly matching TRBD1 (6 bases). The length of the CDR3 is 16 residues. V gave up 4 bases and J gave up 4 bases, with 18 bases separating them. Germline V CDR1 and CDR2: SEHNR, FQNEAQ (reference sequence). CDR3 bases: TGTGCCAGCAGCTCCTACACAGGGTGGGACCCAGATACGCAGTATTTT. Residues: CASSSYTGWDPDTQYF.

V and J are TRBV4-2 and TRBJ2-3; D gene uncertain. The CDR3 contains 16 residues. Germline lookup yields CDR1 LGHNA and CDR2 YNFKEQ. The V gene lost 2 bases and the J gene lost 1 base, with 13 bases spanning the gap. The CDR3 protein is CASSQTPPRGTDTQYF. DNA for the CDR3: TGTGCCAGCAGCCAAACCCCCCCTCGAGGCACAGATACGCAGTATTTT.

J is TRBJ2-7 and V is TRBV6-5, with 10 positions matching TRBD1. Germline trimming cut 0 bases from V and 3 bases from J; bases unmatched to any gene: 2. Germline-derived CDR1 and CDR2 are MNHEY and SVGAGI. The CDR3 runs to 15 residues. CDR3 bases: TGTGCCAGCAGTTACTCGGACAGGGGGGTCTACGAGCAGTACTTC. Translated, it gives CASSYSDRGVYEQYF.

The rearrangement links TRBV19 to TRBJ1-1, with D possibly TRBD1 on 6 matching bases. Germline CDR1 is LNHDA and CDR2 is SQIVND (reference sequence). Deletions cut 8 bases from V and 1 base from J, with 11 bases between. The CDR3 runs 13 residues. The CDR3 here is CASSGTRNTEAFF. The CDR3 region has the DNA TGTGCCAGTTCCGGGACAAGGAACACTGAAGCTTTCTTT.

The chain has TRBV7-2 and TRBJ2-1; TRBD2 matches 11 bases. The CDR3 runs to 18 residues. The V gene's germline CDR1 is SGHTA and CDR2 FQGNSA. Losses at the gene ends were 0 bases for V and 4 bases for J; bases not matched to a gene: 8. DNA of the CDR3: TGTGCCAGCAGCTTAGCCCGGCTAGCGGGGGGTTTTTACAATGAGCAGTTCTTC. It codes for CASSLARLAGGFYNEQFF.

As for this clone: One end of the junction fails to match germline, which may point to a read error. This chain links TRBV25-1 with TRBJ2-7, with D possibly TRBD2 on 5 matching bases. CDR1 is MGHDK, CDR2 SYGVNS, per germline. The CDR3 sequence is 13 residues long. The CDR3 loop is CASRLLGSSEQYF. The CDR3 region has the DNA TGTGCCAGCAGGTTACTAGGCTCCTCCGAGCAGTACTTC.

This rearrangement joins TRBV11-1 to TRBJ1-1; no definite D call. Germline V gene lookup returns CDR1 SGHAT and CDR2 FQDESV (reference sequence). Trimming took off 6 bases at V and 1 base at J, with 9 bases between the two ends. This CDR3 has 13 amino acids. DNA of the CDR3: TGTGCCAGCAGAATAGCACCGAACACTGAAGCTTTCTTT. It codes for CASRIAPNTEAFF.

This chain connects TRBV6-5 to TRBJ1-4; D is possibly TRBD1 (6 bases). Germline loops: CDR1 MNHEY, CDR2 SVGAGI. CDR3 length: 12 amino acids. V was clipped by 6 bases and J by 11 bases, with 13 bases between them. The CDR3 here is CASRGARWKLFF. For the CDR3, the DNA is TGTGCCAGCAGGGGGGCACGGTGGAAACTGTTTTTT.

The chain couples TRBV4-3 to TRBJ1-2; 7 bases align to TRBD1. The CDR3 contains 15 residues. Germline-derived CDR1 and CDR2 are LGHNA and YSLEER. Trimming removed 3 bases from V and 4 bases from J; junction bases left unmatched: 8. CDR3 DNA: TGCGCCAGCAGCCAGGACTTCACAGGGGCCTATGGCTACACCTTC. It yields the protein CASSQDFTGAYGYTF.

This chain connects TRBV28 to TRBJ2-7; 8 bases fit TRBD1. Germline trimming cut 3 bases from V and 0 bases from J; bases unmatched to any gene: 4. The germline V gene has CDR1 MDHEN and CDR2 SYDVKM. This CDR3 has 15 amino acids. The CDR3 is CASSLEQGGSYEQYF. The CDR3 DNA is TGTGCCAGCAGTTTGGAACAGGGGGGCTCCTACGAGCAGTACTTC.